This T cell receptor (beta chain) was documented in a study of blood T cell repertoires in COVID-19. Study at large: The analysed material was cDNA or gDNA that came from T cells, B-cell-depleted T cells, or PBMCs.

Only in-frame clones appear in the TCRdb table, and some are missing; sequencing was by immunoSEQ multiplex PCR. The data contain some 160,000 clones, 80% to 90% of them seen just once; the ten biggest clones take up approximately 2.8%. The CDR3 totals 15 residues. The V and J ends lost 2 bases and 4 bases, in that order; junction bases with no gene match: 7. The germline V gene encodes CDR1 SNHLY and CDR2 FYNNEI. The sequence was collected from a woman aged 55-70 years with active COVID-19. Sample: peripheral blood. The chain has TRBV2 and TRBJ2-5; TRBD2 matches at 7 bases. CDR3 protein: CASSELGGSRETQYF. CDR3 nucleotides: TGTGCCAGCAGTGAATTGGGCGGGAGTAGAGAGACCCAGTACTTC.